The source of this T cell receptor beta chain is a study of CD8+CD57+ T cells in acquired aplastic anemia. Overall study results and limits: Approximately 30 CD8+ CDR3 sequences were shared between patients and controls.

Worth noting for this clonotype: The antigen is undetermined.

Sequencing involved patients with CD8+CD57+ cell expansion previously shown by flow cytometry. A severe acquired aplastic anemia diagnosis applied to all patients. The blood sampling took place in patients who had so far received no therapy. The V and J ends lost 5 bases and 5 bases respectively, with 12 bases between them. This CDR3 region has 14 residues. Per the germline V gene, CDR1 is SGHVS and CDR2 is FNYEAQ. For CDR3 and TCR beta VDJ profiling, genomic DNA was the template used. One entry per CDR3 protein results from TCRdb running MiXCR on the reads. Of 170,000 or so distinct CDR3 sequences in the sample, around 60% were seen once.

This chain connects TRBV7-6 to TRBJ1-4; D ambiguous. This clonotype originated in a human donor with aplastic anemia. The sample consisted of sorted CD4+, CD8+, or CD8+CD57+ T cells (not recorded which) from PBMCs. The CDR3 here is CASSQGKGNEKLFF. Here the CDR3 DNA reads TGTGCCAGCAGCCAAGGGAAAGGAAATGAAAAACTGTTTTTT.